The 7 T cell receptor beta chains reported below all come from one sample, sequenced in a study of Tregs in tolerant kidney transplant recipients. Using immunoSEQ multiplex PCR, the repertoire was profiled, and TCRdb retains in-frame clones only, with some absent. This table holds about 14,000 clones, 90% to 95% found once. Sample: CD8+ T cells from blood. The source of these receptors is a human donor in good health.

The gene calls are TRBV4-1 and TRBJ2-5; D is possibly TRBD1 (8 bases). V dropped 2 bases and J dropped 2 bases, with 18 bases sitting between them. CDR3 length: 17 amino acids. Germline V gene sequence: CDR1 MGHRA, CDR2 YSYEKL. The CDR3 protein is CASSQSNRGRAQETQYF. The CDR3 DNA reads as TGCGCCAGCAGCCAAAGTAACAGGGGGAGGGCACAAGAGACCCAGTACTTC.

The chain recombines TRBV4-3 with TRBJ2-3; no clear D. This CDR3 spans 14 amino acids. The V end was cut by 2 bases, the J end by 2 bases, with 8 bases between. The V gene's germline CDR1 is LGHNA and CDR2 YSLEER. The CDR3 is CASSQLSYTDTQYF. The CDR3 nucleotides read TGCGCCAGCAGCCAACTAAGTTACACAGATACGCAGTATTTT.

The chain links TRBV13 to TRBJ1-2; D uncertain. This CDR3 is 15 amino acids long. V was cut by 4 bases and J by 4 bases, with 16 bases left in between. CDR1 PRHDT and CDR2 FYEKMQ come from the germline V gene (reference sequence). DNA of the CDR3: TGTGCCAGCAGCTCCTCCGACATAGGCCCCTATGGCTACACCTTC. Its protein product is CASSSSDIGPYGYTF. The whole variable domain, remainder taken from reference TRBV13 and TRBJ1-2, is AAGVIQSPRHLIKEKRETATLKCYPIPRHDTVYWYQQGPGQDPQFLISFYEKMQSDKGSIPDRFSAQQFSDYHSELNMSSLELGDSALYFCASSSSDIGPYGYTFGSGTRLTVV.

This clone occurred once. The chain's CDR3 is CASSQEGQSSYEQYF. Written as DNA, the CDR3 is TGCGCCAGCAGCCAAGAGGGACAGTCCTCCTACGAGCAGTACTTC. The chain uses TRBV4-1 and TRBJ2-7; TRBD1 matches 7 bases. This CDR3 spans 15 amino acids. CDR1 and CDR2 (germline): MGHRA, YSYEKL. V was clipped by 0 bases and J by 0 bases; unmatched bases: 2.

The chain recombines TRBV9 with TRBJ2-7, with 8 bases matching TRBD2. With V trimmed by 0 bases and J by 1 base, 3 bases remained unmatched. The germline CDR1 and CDR2 sequences are SGDLS and YYNGEE. CDR3 length equals 15 residues. For the CDR3, the DNA is TGTGCCAGCAGCGTAGGCGGGAGGTCATCCTACGAGCAGTACTTC. Translation: CASSVGGRSSYEQYF.

The chain has TRBV7-9 and TRBJ2-5; 15 bases agree with TRBD2. With 3 bases clipped from V and 4 bases from J, the junction kept 6 bases outside the gene matches. There are 17 residues in the CDR3. Germline CDR1 is SEHNR and CDR2 is FQNEAQ (reference sequence). CDR3 nucleotides: TGTGCCAGCAGCTTCCGGGGACTAGCGGGAGGTGGAGAGACCCAGTACTTC. It is translated as CASSFRGLAGGGETQYF.

This clone showed up just once. The V and J genes are TRBV9 and TRBJ1-1; TRBD1 matches 8 bases. Germline values: CDR1 SGDLS, CDR2 YYNGEE. Germline trimming cut 3 bases from V and 8 bases from J; bases unmatched to any gene: 12. This CDR3 is 15 amino acids long. The CDR3 DNA sequence: TGTGCCAGCAGCGGGACAGGGTCCCGGGGCAGGGAAGCTTTCTTT. Amino acids: CASSGTGSRGREAFF.